What follows is one T cell receptor beta chain and its context. Its antigen is unidentified. V dropped 3 bases and J dropped 0; count of bases not matched to a gene: 4. The CDR3 totals 18 residues. From germline, CDR1 is KGHSH and CDR2 LQKENI. These data originate in a study of beta chain features in type 1 diabetes. Donors underwent one heparinised blood draw, about 120 mL on average. Overall study results and limits: When Type 1 diabetes patients were examined, their TCRB CDR3s proved moderately but significantly shorter in all four CD4+ subsets.

Reverse transcribing all isolated RNA meant expressed TCRB transcripts were sequenced. Sequencing was performed with immunoSEQ multiplex PCR; in TCRdb, only in-frame clones are kept and a portion is missing. The table lists under 200,000 clones, roughly 8% of them singletons. This receptor was identified in a man aged 18 to 29 in good health. The chain is built from TRBV18 and TRBJ2-6; 11 bases agree with TRBD1. Sequenced: central memory CD4+ T cells from blood. The CDR3 here is CASSPGQGAPSGANVLTF. The CDR3 region has the DNA TGTGCCAGCTCACCCGGACAGGGGGCCCCCTCTGGGGCCAACGTCCTGACTTTC.